The rows below give T cell receptor beta chains drawn from one sample of a study of blood T cell repertoires in COVID-19. Repertoires were generated with immunoSEQ multiplex PCR, while TCRdb's copy carries only in-frame clones and drops some. This sample has about 260,000 clones, with around four fifths found just once. Specimen: peripheral blood. These receptors were taken from a woman older than 75 with acute or convalescent COVID-19. Both conserved end residues are part of each CDR3. Each record gives: D gene, J gene, V gene, clone size, CDR3 DNA, CDR3 protein. A D gene is named only where the DNA matches it firmly. The listing skips clone size in some rows; elsewhere it reads once, few, many or a size class.

-	TRBJ2-1	TRBV18	-	TGTGCCAGCTCAGCGACCGGGAACTCCTACAATGAGCAGTTCTTC	CASSATGNSYNEQFF
TRBD2	TRBJ2-7	TRBV28	once	TGTGCCAGCACCAGACTAGCGGGGTTGTTCTACGAGCAGTACTTC	CASTRLAGLFYEQYF
-	TRBJ1-1	TRBV28	-	TGTGCCAGCAATTCGGACAGTGAAGCTTTCTTT	CASNSDSEAFF
-	TRBJ2-6	TRBV28	-	TGTGCCAGCAGTCAAATACCGGACAGCTCTGGGGCCAACGTCCTGACTTTC	CASSQIPDSSGANVLTF
TRBD1	TRBJ2-1	TRBV5-6	-	TGTGCCAGCAGCACGGGACAGCACAATGAGCAGTTCTTC	CASSTGQHNEQFF
-	TRBJ1-2	TRBV12-3/TRBV12-4	-	TGTGCCAGCAGTACACAGGGACCAAACACCTTC	CASSTQGPNTF
-	TRBJ1-1	TRBV5-1	-	TGCGCCAGCAGCTTACAGGGTGCTGGGACTGAAGCTTTCTTT	CASSLQGAGTEAFF
TRBD1	TRBJ1-6	TRBV5-1	-	TGCGCCAGCAGCTTATCAGGGGGCCCGGGGAATTCACCCCTCCACTTT	CASSLSGGPGNSPLHF
-	TRBJ1-2	TRBV19	-	TGTGCCAGTAGTATAAGGGCAGGGAATAACTATGGCTACACCTTC	CASSIRAGNNYGYTF
-	TRBJ2-3	TRBV9	-	TGTGCCAGCAGCGTGGGACATACTAGCACAGATACGCAGTATTTT	CASSVGHTSTDTQYF
-	TRBJ1-1	TRBV21-1	-	TGTGCCAGCAGCGACAGTTTAGAAGCTTTCTTT	CASSDSLEAFF
TRBD2	TRBJ2-3	TRBV19	-	TGTGCCAGTACCCCGACTAGCGGGAGGATCACAGATACGCAGTATTTT	CASTPTSGRITDTQYF
-	TRBJ1-4	TRBV19	-	TGTGCCAGTAGACCAGAGCGGGCGACTAATGAAAAACTGTTTTTT	CASRPERATNEKLFF
TRBD1	TRBJ1-2	TRBV7-9	few	TGTGCCAGCAGCGTAAGGGGGCAACCTAGTAGCTATGGCTACACCTTC	CASSVRGQPSSYGYTF
TRBD1	TRBJ1-6	TRBV27	-	TGTGCCAGCAGCTCAGGGGGCGCGCGGTCACCCCTCCACTTT	CASSSGGARSPLHF
-	TRBJ2-1	TRBV19	-	TGTGCCAGTAGCCCTGCGGGATTTAGGATGTTCTTC	CASSPAGFRMFF
TRBD1	TRBJ1-5	TRBV7-9	-	TGTGCCAGCAGCTATGGGGAAGGGACAGGGCTCAATCAGCCCCAGCATTTT	CASSYGEGTGLNQPQHF
-	TRBJ1-1	TRBV19	few	TGTGCCAGTCGGAGACAGGCCCTCACTGAAGCTTTCTTT	CASRRQALTEAFF
TRBD1	TRBJ1-1	TRBV7-9	-	TGTGCCAGCAGCCGAGCGACAGGGGGTGACACTGAAGCTTTCTTT	CASSRATGGDTEAFF
-	TRBJ2-7	TRBV20-1	-	TGCAGTGCTAGTGGCAGTGTCTACGAGCAGTACTTC	CSASGSVYEQYF
TRBD1	TRBJ2-1	TRBV9	-	TGTGCCAGCAGCCCCCGGACAGGGGGTTTTGATGAGCAGTTCTTC	CASSPRTGGFDEQFF
-	TRBJ2-1	TRBV24-1	few	TGTGCCACCAGTGACCCCTCCCGTTTCGAGCAGTTCTTC	CATSDPSRFEQFF
-	TRBJ1-6	TRBV4-1	-	TGCGCCAGCAGCACCGCGGGGAATTCACCCCTCCACTTT	CASSTAGNSPLHF
-	TRBJ1-2	TRBV5-6	-	TGTGCCAGCAGCTTGGAGGTGGGGGGGTATGGCTACACCTTC	CASSLEVGGYGYTF
-	TRBJ2-5	TRBV30	-	TGTGCCTGGAGCCCCGCGGGCGGGGCCCAGTACTTC	CAWSPAGGAQYF
-	TRBJ1-4	TRBV7-9	-	TGTGCCAGCAGCTTTCGGGAACCCAATGAAAAACTGTTTTTT	CASSFREPNEKLFF
-	TRBJ2-7	TRBV10-3	-	TGTGCCATCAGTGAGGGGGCAGGGGACTCCTACGAGCAGTACTTC	CAISEGAGDSYEQYF
TRBD2	TRBJ2-3	TRBV5-1	-	TGCGCCAGCAGGTATGGCGGGGGGGCCCCCACAGATACGCAGTATTTT	CASRYGGGAPTDTQYF
TRBD1	TRBJ1-6	TRBV30	-	TGTGCCTGGGCGGACAGGGGGCGCCTCTCACCCCTCCACTTT	CAWADRGRLSPLHF
TRBD1	TRBJ2-1	TRBV29-1	once	TGCAGCGTTTTCGGACAGGGGGGAAATGAGCAGTTCTTC	CSVFGQGGNEQFF
TRBD1	TRBJ1-4	TRBV4-3	-	TGCGCCAGCAGCCAAGCGGCAGGGGGTTTGAACGAAAAACTGTTTTTT	CASSQAAGGLNEKLFF
-	TRBJ2-3	TRBV3-1/TRBV3-2	-	TGTGCCAGCAGGGCAACCGTAGGCGGGGTGTTCACAGATACGCAGTATTTT	CASRATVGGVFTDTQYF